This entry is about one TCR beta chain. The data stem from a study of blood T cell repertoires in COVID-19. The germline V gene encodes CDR1 SGHRS and CDR2 YFSETQ. The CDR3 has 13 amino acids. The V end lost 4 bases, the J end lost 7 bases, and 14 bases lay between the germline ends. Original methodology: Amplification of reference gene primers provided the estimated nucleated cell counts. Assay: immunoSEQ multiplex PCR; the TCRdb copy retains only in-frame clones and omits some. D and trimming were read from the DNA, whereas the V and J calls and clone size are those reported in that table. The table shows about 85,000 clones, with about 84% occurring only once.

The gene calls are TRBV5-1 and TRBJ1-1; no definite D call. This receptor was obtained from a human donor in a cohort sampled during active COVID-19. The specimen was peripheral blood. The CDR3 reads CASSGNRGLEAFF. The CDR3 region has the DNA TGCGCCAGCAGCGGAAACCGGGGTCTTGAAGCTTTCTTT.